The 6 T cell receptor beta chains below come from one sample, sequenced in a study of early T cells in non-severe SARS-CoV-2 infection. TCRdb processed the 5' RACE reads anew with MiXCR; each CDR3 protein has one entry. This sample has 53,000 or so distinct CDR3 sequences, with approximately 12% found just once. Here the sequenced sample was whole blood, taken at baseline. These TCRs come from an adult who was a healthcare worker with PCR-confirmed SARS-CoV-2 infection or an uninfected control (not recorded which).

This rearrangement joins TRBV13 to TRBJ2-1; D uncertain. The ends were cut back, 6 bases at V and 5 bases at J, with 14 bases in the middle. Germline-derived CDR1 and CDR2 are PRHDT and FYEKMQ (reference sequence). This CDR3 region has 14 residues. The CDR3 sequence: CASRRRTGNNEQFF. The CDR3, as DNA: TGTGCCAGCAGGAGGCGAACTGGGAACAATGAGCAGTTCTTC. Variable domain in full (rest from reference TRBV13 and TRBJ2-1): AAGVIQSPRHLIKEKRETATLKCYPIPRHDTVYWYQQGPGQDPQFLISFYEKMQSDKGSIPDRFSAQQFSDYHSELNMSSLELGDSALYFCASRRRTGNNEQFFGPGTRLTVL.

V gene TRBV9 combines with J gene TRBJ1-3; no firm D call. This CDR3 region has 13 residues. Trimming took off 4 bases at V and 0 bases at J, with 5 bases between the two ends. Per the germline V gene, CDR1 is SGDLS and CDR2 is YYNGEE. As DNA, the CDR3 is TGTGCCAGCAGCCCGTACTCTGGAAACACCATATATTTT. Protein product: CASSPYSGNTIYF.

In this sample, this clonotype turned up a few times. V and J are TRBV6-5 and TRBJ1-1; D gene unclear. Germline V lookup: CDR1 MNHEY, CDR2 SVGAGI. CDR3 length equals 16 residues. The V end was cut by 4 bases, the J end by 1 base, with 16 bases between. The chain's CDR3 is CASSSPSDGRNTEAFF. In DNA form, the CDR3 reads TGTGCCAGCAGTTCTCCCTCGGACGGAAGGAACACTGAAGCTTTCTTT.

This clonotype was seen a few times. The chain recombines TRBV6-1 with TRBJ2-1; D possibly corresponds to TRBD1 (5 bases). This CDR3 is 13 amino acids long. V was pared by 8 bases and J by 10 bases, with 18 bases between. Looked up from germline, CDR1 is MNHNS and CDR2 is SASEGT. CDR3 loop: CASAVWGPEEQFF. Written as DNA, the CDR3 is TGTGCCAGCGCGGTTTGGGGCCCAGAAGAGCAGTTCTTC.

This clonotype was counted at least ten times. The chain joins TRBV27 to TRBJ2-7; 8 bases are a match to TRBD1. CDR1 and CDR2 from the germline V gene are MNHEY and SMNVEV (reference sequence). CDR3 length equals 16 residues. The V and J ends lost 5 bases and 2 bases, in that order; junction bases with no gene match: 11. CDR3 in DNA: TGTGCCAGCAGTGCCAAGACAGGGGAAATCCCCTACGAGCAGTACTTC. This sequence encodes CASSAKTGEIPYEQYF.

V and J are TRBV28 and TRBJ2-3; either TRBD1 or TRBD2 may supply D (5 bases each). Germline loops: CDR1 MDHEN, CDR2 SYDVKM. V lost 2 bases and J lost 6, with 15 bases in between. This CDR3 comprises 15 residues. CDR3 in amino acids: CASSLAQEAEDTQYF. DNA for the CDR3: TGTGCCAGCAGTTTAGCACAGGAGGCGGAGGATACGCAGTATTTT.